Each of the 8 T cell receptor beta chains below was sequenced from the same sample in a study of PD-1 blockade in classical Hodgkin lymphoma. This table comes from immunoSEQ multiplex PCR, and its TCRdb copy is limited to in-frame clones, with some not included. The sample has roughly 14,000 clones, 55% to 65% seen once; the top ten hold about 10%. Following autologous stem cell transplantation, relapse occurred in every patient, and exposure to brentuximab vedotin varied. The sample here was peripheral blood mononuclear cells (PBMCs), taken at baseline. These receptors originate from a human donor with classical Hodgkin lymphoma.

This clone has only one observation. Here the CDR3 DNA reads TGCGCCAGCAGCTTGTCGCGAGACAATGAGCAGTTCTTC. This codes for CASSLSRDNEQFF. V and J are TRBV5-1 and TRBJ2-1; D not resolved. This CDR3 has 13 residues. Germline CDR1 reads SGHRS; CDR2 reads YFSETQ. V lost 1 base to trimming and J lost 5 bases, with 7 bases between them.

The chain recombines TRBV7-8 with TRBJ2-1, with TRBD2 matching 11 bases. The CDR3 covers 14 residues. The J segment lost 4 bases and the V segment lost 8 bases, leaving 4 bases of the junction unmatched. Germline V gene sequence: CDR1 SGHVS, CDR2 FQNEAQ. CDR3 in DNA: TGTGCCAGCGGGATAGCGGGAGGGTACAATGAGCAGTTCTTC. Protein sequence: CASGIAGGYNEQFF.

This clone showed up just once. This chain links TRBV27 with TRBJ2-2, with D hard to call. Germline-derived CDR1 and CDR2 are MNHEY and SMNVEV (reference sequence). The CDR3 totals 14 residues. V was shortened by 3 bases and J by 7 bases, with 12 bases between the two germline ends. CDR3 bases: TGTGCCAGCAGTTTTGCTAGTTTTGGCGGGGAGCTGTTTTTT. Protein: CASSFASFGGELFF.

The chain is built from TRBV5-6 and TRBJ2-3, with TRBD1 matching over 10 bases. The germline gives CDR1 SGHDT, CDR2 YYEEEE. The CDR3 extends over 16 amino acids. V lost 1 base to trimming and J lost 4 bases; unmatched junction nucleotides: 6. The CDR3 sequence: CASSLRFGQGADTQYF. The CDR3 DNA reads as TGTGCCAGCAGCTTGCGTTTTGGACAGGGGGCAGATACGCAGTATTTT.

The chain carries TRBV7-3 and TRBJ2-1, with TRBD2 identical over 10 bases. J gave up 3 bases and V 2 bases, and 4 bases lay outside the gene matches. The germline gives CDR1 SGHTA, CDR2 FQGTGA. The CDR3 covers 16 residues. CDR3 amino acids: CASSLVASGGYNEQFF. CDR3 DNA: TGTGCCAGCAGCTTAGTGGCTAGCGGGGGCTACAATGAGCAGTTCTTC.

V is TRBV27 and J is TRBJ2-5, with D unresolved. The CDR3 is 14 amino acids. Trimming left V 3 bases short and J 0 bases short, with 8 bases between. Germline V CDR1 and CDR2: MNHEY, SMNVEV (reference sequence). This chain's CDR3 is CASSFASYQETQYF. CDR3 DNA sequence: TGTGCCAGCAGTTTCGCCTCGTACCAAGAGACCCAGTACTTC.

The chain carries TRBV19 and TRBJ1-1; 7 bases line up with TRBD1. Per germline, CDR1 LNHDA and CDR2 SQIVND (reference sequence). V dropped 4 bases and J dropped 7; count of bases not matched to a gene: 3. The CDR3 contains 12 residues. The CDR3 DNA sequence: TGTGCCAGTAGTACCGGACAGGTTGAAGCTTTCTTT. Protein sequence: CASSTGQVEAFF.

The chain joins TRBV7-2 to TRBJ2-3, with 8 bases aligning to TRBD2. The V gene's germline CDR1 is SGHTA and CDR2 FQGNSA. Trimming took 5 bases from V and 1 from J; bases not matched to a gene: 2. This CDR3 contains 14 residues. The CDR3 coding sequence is TGTGCCAGCAGCACGACTAGCGGCACAGATACGCAGTATTTT. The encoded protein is CASSTTSGTDTQYF.